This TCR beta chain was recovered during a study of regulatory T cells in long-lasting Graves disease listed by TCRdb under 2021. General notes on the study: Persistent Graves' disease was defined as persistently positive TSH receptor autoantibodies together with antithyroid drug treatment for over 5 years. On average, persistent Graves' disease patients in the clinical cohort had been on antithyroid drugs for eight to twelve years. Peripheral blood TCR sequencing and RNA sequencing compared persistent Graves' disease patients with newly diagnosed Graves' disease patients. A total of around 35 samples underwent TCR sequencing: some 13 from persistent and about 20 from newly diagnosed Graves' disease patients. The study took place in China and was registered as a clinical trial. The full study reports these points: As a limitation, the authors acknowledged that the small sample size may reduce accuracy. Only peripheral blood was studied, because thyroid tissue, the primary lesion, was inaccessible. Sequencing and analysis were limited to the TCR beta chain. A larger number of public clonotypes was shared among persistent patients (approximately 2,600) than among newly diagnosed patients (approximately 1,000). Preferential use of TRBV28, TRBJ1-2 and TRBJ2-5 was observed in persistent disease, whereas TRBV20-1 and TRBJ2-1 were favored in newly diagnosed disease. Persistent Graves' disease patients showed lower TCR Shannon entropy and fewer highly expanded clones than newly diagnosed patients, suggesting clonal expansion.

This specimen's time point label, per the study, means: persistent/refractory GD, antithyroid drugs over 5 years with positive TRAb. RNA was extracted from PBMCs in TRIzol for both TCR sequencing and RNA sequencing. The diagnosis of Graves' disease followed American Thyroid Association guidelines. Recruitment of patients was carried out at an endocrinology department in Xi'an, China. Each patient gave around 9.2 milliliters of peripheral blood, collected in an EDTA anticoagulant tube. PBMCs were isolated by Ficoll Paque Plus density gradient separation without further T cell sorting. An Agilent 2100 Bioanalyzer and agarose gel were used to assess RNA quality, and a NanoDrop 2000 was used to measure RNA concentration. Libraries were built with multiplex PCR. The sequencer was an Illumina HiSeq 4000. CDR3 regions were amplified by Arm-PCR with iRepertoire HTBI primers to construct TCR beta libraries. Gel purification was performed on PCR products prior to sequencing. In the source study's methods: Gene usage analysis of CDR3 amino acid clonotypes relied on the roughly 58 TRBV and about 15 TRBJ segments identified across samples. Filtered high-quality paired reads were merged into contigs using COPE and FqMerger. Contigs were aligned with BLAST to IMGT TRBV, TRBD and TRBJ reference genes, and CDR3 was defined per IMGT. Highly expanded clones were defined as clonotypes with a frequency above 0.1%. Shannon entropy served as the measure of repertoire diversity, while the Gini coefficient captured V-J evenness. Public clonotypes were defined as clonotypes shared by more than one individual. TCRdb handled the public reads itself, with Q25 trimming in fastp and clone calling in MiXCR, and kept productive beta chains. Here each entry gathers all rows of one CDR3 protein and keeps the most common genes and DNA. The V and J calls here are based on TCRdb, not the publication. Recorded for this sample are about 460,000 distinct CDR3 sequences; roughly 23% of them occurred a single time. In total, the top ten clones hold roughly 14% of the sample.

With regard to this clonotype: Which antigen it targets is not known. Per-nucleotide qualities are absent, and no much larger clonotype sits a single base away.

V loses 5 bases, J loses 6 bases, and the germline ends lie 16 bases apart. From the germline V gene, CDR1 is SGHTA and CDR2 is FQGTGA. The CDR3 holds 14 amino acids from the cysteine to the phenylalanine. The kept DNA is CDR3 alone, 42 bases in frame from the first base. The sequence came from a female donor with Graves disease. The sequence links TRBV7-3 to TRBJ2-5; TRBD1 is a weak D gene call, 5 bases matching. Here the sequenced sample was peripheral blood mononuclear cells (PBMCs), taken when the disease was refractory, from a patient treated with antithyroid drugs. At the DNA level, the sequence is TGTGCCAGCAGCCCCCATAGGGGCGCGAAGACCCAGTACTTC. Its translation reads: CASSPHRGAKTQYF.